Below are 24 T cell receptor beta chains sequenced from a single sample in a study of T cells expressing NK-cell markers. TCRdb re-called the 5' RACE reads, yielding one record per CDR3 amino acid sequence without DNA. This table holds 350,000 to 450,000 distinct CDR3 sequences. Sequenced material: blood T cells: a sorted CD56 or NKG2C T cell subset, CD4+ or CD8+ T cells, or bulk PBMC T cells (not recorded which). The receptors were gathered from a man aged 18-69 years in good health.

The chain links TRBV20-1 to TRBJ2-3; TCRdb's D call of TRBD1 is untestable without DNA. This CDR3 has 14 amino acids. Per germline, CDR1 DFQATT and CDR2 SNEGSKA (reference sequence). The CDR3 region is CSAPRGSCTDTQYF.

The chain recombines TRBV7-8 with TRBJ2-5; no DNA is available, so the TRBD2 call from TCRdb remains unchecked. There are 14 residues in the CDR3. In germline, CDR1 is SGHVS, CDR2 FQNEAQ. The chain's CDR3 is CASSLSEGVKTQYF.

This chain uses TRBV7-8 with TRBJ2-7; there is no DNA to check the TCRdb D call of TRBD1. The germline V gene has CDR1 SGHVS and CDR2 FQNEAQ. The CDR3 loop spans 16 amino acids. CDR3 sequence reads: CASSIWTGGTHYEQYF.

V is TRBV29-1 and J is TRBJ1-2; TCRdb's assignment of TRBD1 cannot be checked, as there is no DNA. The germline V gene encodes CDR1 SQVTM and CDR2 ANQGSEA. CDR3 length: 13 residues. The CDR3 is CSVVQGELYGYTF.

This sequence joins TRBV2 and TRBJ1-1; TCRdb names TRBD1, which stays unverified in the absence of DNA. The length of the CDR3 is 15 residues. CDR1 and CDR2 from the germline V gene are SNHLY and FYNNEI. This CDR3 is CASSAQGSRNTEAFF.

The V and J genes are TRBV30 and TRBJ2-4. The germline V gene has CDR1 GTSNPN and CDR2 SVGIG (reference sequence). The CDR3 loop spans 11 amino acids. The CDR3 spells CAWSYVNIQYF.

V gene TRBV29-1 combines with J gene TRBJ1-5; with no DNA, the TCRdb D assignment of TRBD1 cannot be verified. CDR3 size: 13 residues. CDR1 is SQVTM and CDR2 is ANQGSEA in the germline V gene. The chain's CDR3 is CSVGTALNQPQHF.

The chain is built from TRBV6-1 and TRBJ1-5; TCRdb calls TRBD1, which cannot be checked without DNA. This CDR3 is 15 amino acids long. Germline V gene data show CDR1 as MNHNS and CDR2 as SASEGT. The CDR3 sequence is CASSLTGGGGQPQHF.

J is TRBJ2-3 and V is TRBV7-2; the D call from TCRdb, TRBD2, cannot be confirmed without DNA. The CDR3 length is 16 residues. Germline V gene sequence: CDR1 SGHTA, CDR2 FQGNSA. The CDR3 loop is CASSRGLAGGTDTQYF.

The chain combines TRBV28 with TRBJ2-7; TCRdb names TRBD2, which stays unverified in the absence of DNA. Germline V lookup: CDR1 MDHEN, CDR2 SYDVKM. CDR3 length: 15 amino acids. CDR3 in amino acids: CASSGLAGVFHEQYF.

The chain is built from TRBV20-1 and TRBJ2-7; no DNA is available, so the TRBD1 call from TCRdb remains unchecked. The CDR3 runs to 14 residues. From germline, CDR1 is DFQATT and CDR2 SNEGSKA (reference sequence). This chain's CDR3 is CSASRGSFPYEQYF.

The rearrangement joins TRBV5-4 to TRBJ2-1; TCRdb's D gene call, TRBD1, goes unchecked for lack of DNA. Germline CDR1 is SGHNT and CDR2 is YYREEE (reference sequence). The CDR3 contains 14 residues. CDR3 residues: CASSRTTGANEQFF.

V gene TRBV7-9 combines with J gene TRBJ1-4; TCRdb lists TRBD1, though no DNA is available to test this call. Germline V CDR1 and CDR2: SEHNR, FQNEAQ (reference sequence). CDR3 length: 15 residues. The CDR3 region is CASSPPGQGAGKLFF.

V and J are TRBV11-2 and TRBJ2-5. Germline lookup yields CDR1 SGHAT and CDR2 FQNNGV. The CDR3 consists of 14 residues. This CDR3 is CASSFSRDQETQYF.

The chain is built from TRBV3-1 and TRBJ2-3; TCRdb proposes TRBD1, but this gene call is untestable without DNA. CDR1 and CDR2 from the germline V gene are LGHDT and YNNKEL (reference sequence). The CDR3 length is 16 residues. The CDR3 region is CASSQGGTWGTDTQYF.

The chain's CDR3 is CASSPEGVSPLHF. The V gene is TRBV2, the J gene TRBJ1-6; TCRdb outputs TRBD1, but without DNA this stays unchecked. Germline CDR1 SNHLY, CDR2 FYNNEI. The CDR3 runs 13 residues.

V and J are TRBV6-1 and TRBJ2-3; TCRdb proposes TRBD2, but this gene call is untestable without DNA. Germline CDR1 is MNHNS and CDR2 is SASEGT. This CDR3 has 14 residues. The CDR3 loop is CASSDGTPPWAQYF.

The CDR3 region is CASSIETGPLTEAFF. This chain links TRBV6-1 with TRBJ1-1; the D call of TRBD1 rests on TCRdb alone, since no DNA is present to check it. There are 15 residues in the CDR3. The V gene's germline CDR1 is MNHNS and CDR2 SASEGT.

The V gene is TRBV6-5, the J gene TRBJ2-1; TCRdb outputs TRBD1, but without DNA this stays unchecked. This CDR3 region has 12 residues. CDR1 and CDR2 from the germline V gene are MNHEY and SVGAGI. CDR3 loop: CASSYPGQGWFF.

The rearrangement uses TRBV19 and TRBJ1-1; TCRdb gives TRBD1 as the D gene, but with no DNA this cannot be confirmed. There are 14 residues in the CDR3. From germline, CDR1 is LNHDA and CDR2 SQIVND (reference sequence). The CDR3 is CASREGRGYSEAFF.

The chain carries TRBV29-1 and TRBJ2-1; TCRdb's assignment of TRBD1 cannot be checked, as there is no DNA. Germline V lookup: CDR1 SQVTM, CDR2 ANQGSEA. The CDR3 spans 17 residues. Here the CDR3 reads CSVRTGTGLGSYNEQFF.

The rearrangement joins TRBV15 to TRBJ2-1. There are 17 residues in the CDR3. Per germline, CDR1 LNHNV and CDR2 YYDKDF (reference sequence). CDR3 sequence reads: CATSRDRAGGRQGEQFF.

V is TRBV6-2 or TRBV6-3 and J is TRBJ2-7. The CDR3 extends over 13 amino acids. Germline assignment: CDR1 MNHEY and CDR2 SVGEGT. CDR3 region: CASSYGFTYEQYF.

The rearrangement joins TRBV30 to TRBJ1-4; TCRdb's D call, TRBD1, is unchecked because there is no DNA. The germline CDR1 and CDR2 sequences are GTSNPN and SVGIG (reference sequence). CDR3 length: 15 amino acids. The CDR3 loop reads CAWSRTDRTNEKLFF.